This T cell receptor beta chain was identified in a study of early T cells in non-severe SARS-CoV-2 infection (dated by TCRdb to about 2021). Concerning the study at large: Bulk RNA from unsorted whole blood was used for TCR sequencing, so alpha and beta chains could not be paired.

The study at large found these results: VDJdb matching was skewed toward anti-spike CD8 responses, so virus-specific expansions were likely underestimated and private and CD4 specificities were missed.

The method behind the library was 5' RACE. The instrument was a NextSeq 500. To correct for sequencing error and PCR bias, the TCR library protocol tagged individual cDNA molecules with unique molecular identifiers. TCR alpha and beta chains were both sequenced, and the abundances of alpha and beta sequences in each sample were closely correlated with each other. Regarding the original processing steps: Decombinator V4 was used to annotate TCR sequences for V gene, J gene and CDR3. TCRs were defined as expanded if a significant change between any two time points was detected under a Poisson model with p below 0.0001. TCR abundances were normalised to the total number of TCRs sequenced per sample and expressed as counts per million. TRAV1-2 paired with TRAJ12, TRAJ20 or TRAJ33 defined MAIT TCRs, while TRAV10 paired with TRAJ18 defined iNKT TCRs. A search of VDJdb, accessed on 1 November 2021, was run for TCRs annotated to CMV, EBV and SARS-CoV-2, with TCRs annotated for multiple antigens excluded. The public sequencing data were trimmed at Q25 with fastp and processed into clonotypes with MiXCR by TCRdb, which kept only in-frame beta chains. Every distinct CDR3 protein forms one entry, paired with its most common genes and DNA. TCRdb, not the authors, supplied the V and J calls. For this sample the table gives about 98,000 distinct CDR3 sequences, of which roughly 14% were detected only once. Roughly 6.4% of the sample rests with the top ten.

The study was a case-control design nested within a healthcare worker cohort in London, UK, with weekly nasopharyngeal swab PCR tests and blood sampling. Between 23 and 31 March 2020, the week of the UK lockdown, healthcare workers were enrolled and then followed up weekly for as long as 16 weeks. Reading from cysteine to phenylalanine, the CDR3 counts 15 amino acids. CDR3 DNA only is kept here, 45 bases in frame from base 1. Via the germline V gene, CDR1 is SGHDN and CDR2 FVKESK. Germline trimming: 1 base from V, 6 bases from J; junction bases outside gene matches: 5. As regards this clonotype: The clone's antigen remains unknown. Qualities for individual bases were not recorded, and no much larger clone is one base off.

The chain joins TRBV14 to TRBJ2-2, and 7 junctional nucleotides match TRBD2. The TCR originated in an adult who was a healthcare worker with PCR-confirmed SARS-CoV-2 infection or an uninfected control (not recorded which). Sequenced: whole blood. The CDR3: CASSQVAGVAGELFF. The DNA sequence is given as TGTGCCAGCAGCCAAGTGGCGGGAGTTGCCGGGGAGCTGTTTTTT.